This passage covers 14 T cell receptor beta chains from one sample sequenced in a study of blood T cell repertoires in COVID-19. Produced via immunoSEQ multiplex PCR; TCRdb's table is partial and in-frame only. Of 75,000 to 90,000 clones listed, about 82% were seen once; the top ten hold roughly 8%. The source material was peripheral blood. These receptors were taken from a man in his fifties or sixties with active COVID-19.

V is TRBV5-6 and J is TRBJ2-7; TRBD2 matches 9 bases. The CDR3 has 15 amino acids. The junction had 5 bases not matched to a gene; V was cut back by 4 bases and J by 0 bases. CDR1 and CDR2 (germline): SGHDT, YYEEEE. DNA of the CDR3: TGTGCCAGCAGCGGGGGACTAGCCAGCTCCTACGAGCAGTACTTC. Amino acid sequence: CASSGGLASSYEQYF.

The chain carries TRBV7-9 and TRBJ2-1, with 11 positions matching TRBD2. The CDR3 extends over 15 amino acids. Trimming cost V 5 bases and J 8 bases; bases outside gene matches: 8. Germline V gives CDR1 SEHNR, CDR2 FQNEAQ (reference sequence). CDR3 DNA: TGTGCCAGCAGCATGGGACTAGCGGTATTCGATGAGCAGTTCTTC. This gives the protein CASSMGLAVFDEQFF.

The rearrangement links TRBV6-6 to TRBJ2-7; TRBD1 matches 11 bases. The CDR3 contains 15 residues. Germline loops: CDR1 MNHNY, CDR2 SVGAGI (reference sequence). The V gene end was trimmed by 7 bases and the J gene end by 6 bases; junction bases not matched to a gene: 11. DNA of the CDR3: TGTGCCAGCACCCTCGGACAGGGGGCGTTCGGCGAGCAGTACTTC. This translates into CASTLGQGAFGEQYF.

The chain is built from TRBV19 and TRBJ1-5; 8 bases are shared with TRBD1. From germline, CDR1 is LNHDA and CDR2 SQIVND (reference sequence). Losses at the gene ends were 3 bases for V and 5 bases for J; bases not matched to a gene: 3. The CDR3 has 14 amino acids. The CDR3, as DNA: TGTGCCAGTAGTATTCAGGGGGCCTATCAGCCCCAGCATTTT. Residues: CASSIQGAYQPQHF.

The chain combines TRBV5-8 with TRBJ2-2; 7 bases align to TRBD2. The CDR3 has 15 residues. The J segment lost 4 bases and the V segment lost 3 bases, leaving 6 bases of the junction unmatched. Germline CDR1 and CDR2: SGHTS and YDEGEE. CDR3 loop: CASSSWASGTGELFF. The CDR3 DNA is TGTGCCAGCAGCTCCTGGGCTAGCGGCACCGGGGAGCTGTTTTTT.

The CDR3 nucleotides read TGTGCCAGCAGCCCAAGTATCGGGGATCACCGACAGTTCTTC. Its translation: CASSPSIGDHRQFF. V and J are TRBV9 and TRBJ2-1; tentatively, D is TRBD2 (5 bases). From germline, CDR1 is SGDLS and CDR2 YYNGEE. The V end lost 4 bases, the J end lost 13 bases, and 21 bases lay between the germline ends. The CDR3 covers 14 residues.

V and J are TRBV19 and TRBJ1-1; TRBD1 is a possible D gene (5 bases). The CDR3 has 15 amino acids. The V end lost 5 bases, the J end lost 1 base, and 14 bases lay between the germline ends. Per the germline V gene, CDR1 is LNHDA and CDR2 is SQIVND (reference sequence). CDR3 protein: CASSPFGTGNTEAFF. The CDR3 DNA sequence: TGTGCCAGTAGTCCATTTGGCACAGGGAACACTGAAGCTTTCTTT.

This rearrangement joins TRBV3-1 (or the pseudogene TRBV3-2) to TRBJ2-1; D may be TRBD1 (5 bases). Germline CDR1 reads LGHDT; CDR2 reads YNNKEL (reference sequence). The V end lost 1 base, the J end lost 0 bases, and 10 bases lay between the germline ends. The CDR3 runs 16 residues. CDR3 nucleotides: TGTGCCAGCAGCCAAGGGGGCGGTCTCTCCTACAATGAGCAGTTCTTC. Protein: CASSQGGGLSYNEQFF.

The chain has TRBV7-2 and TRBJ1-4, with 9 bases fitting TRBD1. CDR1 and CDR2 (germline): SGHTA, FQGNSA. This CDR3 comprises 15 residues. V shed 2 bases, J shed 8 bases, and the junction held 6 bases outside the gene matches. CDR3 nucleotides: TGTGCCAGCAGCTTACTCGGACAGGGGTGGGAAAAACTGTTTTTT. Translated: CASSLLGQGWEKLFF.

The chain links TRBV9 to TRBJ1-2, with a possible D match to TRBD1 (6 bases). V was cut by 6 bases and J by 0 bases, with 24 bases left in between. The germline V gene encodes CDR1 SGDLS and CDR2 YYNGEE. CDR3 length: 18 amino acids. The CDR3 loop reads CASTPWGGRERPNYGYTF. CDR3 DNA sequence: TGTGCCAGCACCCCATGGGGGGGCAGGGAGCGACCTAACTATGGCTACACCTTC.

The chain carries TRBV6-1 and TRBJ2-7; unclear D gene. V lost 1 base and J lost 3, with 10 bases in between. The CDR3 has 14 amino acids. Germline lookup yields CDR1 MNHNS and CDR2 SASEGT. The CDR3 reads CASSEVETYYEQYF. The DNA of the CDR3 is TGTGCCAGCAGTGAAGTGGAGACCTACTACGAGCAGTACTTC.

The chain couples TRBV6-2 or TRBV6-3 to TRBJ2-7; 10 nucleotides line up with TRBD2. Germline V gene sequence: CDR1 MNHEY, CDR2 SVGEGT. The V and J ends lost 5 bases and 7 bases, in that order; junction bases with no gene match: 8. This CDR3 is built from 14 residues. CDR3 in amino acids: CASSGAGGPKEQYF. The CDR3 nucleotides are TGTGCCAGCAGTGGAGCGGGAGGGCCGAAAGAGCAGTACTTC.

This chain connects TRBV27 to TRBJ2-7, with TRBD1 as a possible D gene (6 bases). V shed 5 bases and J shed 3 bases, with 14 bases lying between them. This CDR3 is built from 14 residues. Germline V CDR1 and CDR2: MNHEY, SMNVEV (reference sequence). Here the CDR3 reads CASSPLDSLYEQYF. The CDR3 coding sequence is TGTGCCAGCAGTCCATTGGACAGTCTCTACGAGCAGTACTTC.

The chain couples TRBV5-6 to TRBJ2-1; D gene uncertain. The germline gives CDR1 SGHDT, CDR2 YYEEEE. This CDR3 comprises 13 residues. V lost 3 bases and J 4 bases, leaving 8 bases between the germline ends. Here the CDR3 reads CASSSFIYNEQFF. CDR3 nucleotides: TGTGCCAGCAGCTCTTTTATATACAATGAGCAGTTCTTC.